This is a list of T cell receptor beta chains from one sample in a study of blood T cell repertoires in COVID-19. Using immunoSEQ multiplex PCR, the repertoire was profiled, and TCRdb retains in-frame clones only, with some absent. The sample has nearly 110,000 clones; over 60% are singletons. What was sequenced was peripheral blood. These receptors were taken from a man in his sixties or seventies with acute or convalescent COVID-19. CDR3s include the opening cysteine and the closing phenylalanine or tryptophan. The order of the fields is D gene, J gene, clone size, V gene, CDR3 protein, CDR3 DNA. A D gene is named only where the DNA matches it firmly. A row's size may be missing; if present it is once, few, many or a size class.

-,TRBJ2-2,-,TRBV9,CASSGGTPEWTGELFF,TGTGCCAGCAGCGGAGGGACTCCCGAGTGGACCGGGGAGCTGTTTTTT
TRBD1,TRBJ1-4,-,TRBV6-5,CASTETGSNEKLFF,TGTGCCAGCACCGAGACAGGGAGTAATGAAAAACTGTTTTTT
-,TRBJ2-3,-,TRBV5-1,CASSLAGRGTDTQYF,TGCGCCAGCAGCTTGGCGGGCAGGGGCACAGATACGCAGTATTTT
-,TRBJ1-2,-,TRBV27,CASKTAENSNYGYTF,TGTGCCAGCAAGACAGCCGAAAATTCTAACTATGGCTACACCTTC
TRBD2,TRBJ2-3,few,TRBV7-3,CASSLIAGGMDTQYF,TGTGCCAGCAGCTTAATAGCGGGGGGGATGGATACGCAGTATTTT
TRBD1,TRBJ1-2,-,TRBV6-2/TRBV6-3,CASSLGQVSGYTF,TGTGCCAGCAGCCTCGGACAGGTGTCGGGCTACACCTTC
TRBD2,TRBJ2-1,-,TRBV18,CASSPASGGPDHGEQFF,TGTGCCAGCTCACCAGCTAGCGGGGGGCCGGACCACGGTGAGCAGTTCTTC
TRBD1,TRBJ1-1,-,TRBV7-8,CASSETGLNTEAFF,TGTGCCAGCAGCGAGACAGGGTTGAACACTGAAGCTTTCTTT
-,TRBJ2-7,-,TRBV12-3/TRBV12-4,CASSPKGLGEQYF,TGTGCCAGCAGCCCTAAGGGGTTGGGCGAGCAGTACTTC
-,TRBJ1-5,-,TRBV6-1,CASSDWAGKSQPQHF,TGTGCCAGCAGTGATTGGGCAGGGAAGAGTCAGCCCCAGCATTTT
TRBD2,TRBJ2-1,-,TRBV4-2,CASSQRGSSSYNEQFF,TGTGCCAGCAGCCAGCGGGGGAGTAGCTCCTACAATGAGCAGTTCTTC
TRBD1,TRBJ1-2,few,TRBV6-5,CASSRTGISNYGYTF,TGTGCCAGCAGCCGGACAGGGATCTCTAACTATGGCTACACCTTC
TRBD1,TRBJ1-2,-,TRBV29-1,CSAQDRGGGYTF,TGCAGCGCCCAAGACAGGGGAGGTGGCTACACCTTC
TRBD2,TRBJ2-1,-,TRBV20-1,CSASSGGATSEQFF,TGCAGTGCTAGTAGCGGGGGGGCCACGAGTGAGCAGTTCTTC
TRBD1,TRBJ1-1,-,TRBV6-5,CASRIMTGATEAFF,TGTGCCAGCAGGATAATGACAGGGGCCACTGAAGCTTTCTTT
-,TRBJ1-6,few,TRBV3-1/TRBV3-2,CASSQRSYNSPLHF,TGTGCCAGCAGCCAAAGGAGCTATAATTCACCCCTCCACTTT
-,TRBJ1-5,-,TRBV18,CASSPLNRSSNQPQHF,TGTGCCAGCTCACCACTCAACAGGTCTAGCAATCAGCCCCAGCATTTT
TRBD2,TRBJ2-2,few,TRBV5-1,CASSLVPTSGGANTGELFF,TGCGCCAGCAGCTTGGTCCCGACTAGCGGGGGGGCGAACACCGGGGAGCTGTTTTTT
-,TRBJ2-2,-,TRBV2,CASKIGDSTGELFF,TGTGCCAGCAAGATCGGGGATAGTACCGGGGAGCTGTTTTTT
-,TRBJ2-2,-,TRBV18,CASSPVTSGTGELFF,TGTGCCAGCTCACCAGTCACCTCGGGGACCGGGGAGCTGTTTTTT
-,TRBJ1-3,-,TRBV6-5,CASTSSGNTIYF,TGTGCCAGCACGAGCTCTGGAAACACCATATATTTT
TRBD1,TRBJ2-7,-,TRBV5-5,CASSLGDRASEQYF,TGTGCCAGCAGCTTGGGGGACAGGGCTAGCGAGCAGTACTTC
TRBD1,TRBJ1-5,-,TRBV2,CASRGDREYQPQHF,TGTGCCAGCAGGGGGGACAGGGAATATCAGCCCCAGCATTTT
TRBD1,TRBJ1-3,-,TRBV5-1,CASSLAGRQGAAGNTIYF,TGCGCCAGCAGCTTGGCCGGCCGACAGGGGGCCGCTGGAAACACCATATATTTT
TRBD1,TRBJ1-1,-,TRBV19,CASRGGGGGTEAFF,TGTGCCAGTAGGGGCGGAGGGGGCGGCACTGAAGCTTTCTTT
TRBD1,TRBJ1-1,-,TRBV3-1/TRBV3-2,CASSPKTGGTEAFF,TGTGCCAGCAGCCCTAAGACAGGGGGCACTGAAGCTTTCTTT
TRBD1,TRBJ1-4,-,TRBV7-9,CASSLSGGSEKLFF,TGTGCCAGCAGTCTCTCAGGGGGCAGTGAAAAACTGTTTTTT
-,TRBJ2-3,-,TRBV6-4,CASSDSHSSTDTQYF,TGTGCCAGCAGTGACTCGCACAGCAGCACAGATACGCAGTATTTT
-,TRBJ1-6,-,TRBV10-3,CAIREGGGGPPLHF,TGTGCCATCAGGGAAGGTGGCGGGGGCCCACCCCTCCACTTT
TRBD1,TRBJ1-4,-,TRBV25-1,CASSEWEQGPATNEKLFF,TGTGCCAGCAGTGAATGGGAACAGGGGCCCGCAACTAATGAAAAACTGTTTTTT
TRBD1,TRBJ2-7,-,TRBV19,CASRRKPGQGNYEQYF,TGTGCCAGTAGGAGAAAGCCGGGACAGGGAAACTACGAGCAGTACTTC
-,TRBJ1-3,few,TRBV9,CASSVEAGVSGNTIYF,TGTGCCAGCAGCGTAGAGGCAGGGGTATCTGGAAACACCATATATTTT
-,TRBJ1-5,-,TRBV7-2,CASSLAPGSNQPQHF,TGTGCCAGCAGCTTAGCGCCGGGTAGCAATCAGCCCCAGCATTTT
-,TRBJ1-1,-,TRBV29-1,CSVVRGSMNTEAFF,TGCAGCGTTGTAAGGGGTTCCATGAACACTGAAGCTTTCTTT
-,TRBJ2-7,-,TRBV5-6,CASSSSYEQYF,TGTGCCAGCAGCTCTAGCTACGAGCAGTACTTC
-,TRBJ1-5,-,TRBV6-6,CASVYIDSNQPQHF,TGTGCCAGCGTCTATATAGATAGCAATCAGCCCCAGCATTTT